This passage covers 26 T cell receptor beta chains from one sample sequenced in a study of T cells in Graves' hyperthyroidism and ophthalmopathy. Amplified TCR beta CDR3 regions derived from RNA transcripts. Initially, a first-round RT-PCR of the TCR CDR3 employed the HTBI primer set. TCRdb itself ran the multiplex PCR reads through MiXCR, one entry per CDR3 protein. Among about 210,000 distinct CDR3 sequences listed, approximately 17% were seen once. Sequenced material: blood. The receptors come from a man aged 50 to 60 with Graves' hyperthyroidism.

This clonotype was counted many times. The chain employs TRBV18 and TRBJ2-7, with 11 bases that match TRBD2. The CDR3 has 18 amino acids. CDR1 KGHSH and CDR2 LQKENI come from the germline V gene. The V and J ends lost 3 bases and 4 bases, in that order; junction bases with no gene match: 14. The CDR3 coding sequence is TGTGCCAGCTCACCGGGGGGGCTAGCGGGAGGCCCTTTGTACGAGCAGTACTTC. The encoded protein is CASSPGGLAGGPLYEQYF.

This clonotype came up many times. The V gene is TRBV5-1, the J gene TRBJ2-1; 11 nucleotides align to TRBD2. The CDR3 spans 14 residues. The ends lost 4 bases at V and 7 bases at J; junction bases unmatched: 4. Germline CDR1 reads SGHRS; CDR2 reads YFSETQ. CDR3 sequence (DNA): TGCGCCAGCAGCATAGGGACTAGCGGTAATGAGCAGTTCTTC. Translating it yields CASSIGTSGNEQFF.

This chain joins TRBV13 and TRBJ2-3, with TRBD2 matching over 13 bases. V was clipped by 0 bases and J by 2 bases; unmatched bases: 2. The CDR3 extends over 17 amino acids. From germline, CDR1 is PRHDT and CDR2 FYEKMQ (reference sequence). The chain's CDR3 is CASSLGLAGGPTDTQYF. CDR3 in DNA: TGTGCCAGCAGCTTAGGACTAGCGGGAGGGCCCACAGATACGCAGTATTTT.

This clonotype was picked up many times. This rearrangement joins TRBV6-1 to TRBJ2-7; 10 bases are a match to TRBD2. V trimming: 5 bases; J trimming: 5 bases; junction bases outside the gene matches: 6. Germline CDR1 and CDR2: MNHNS and SASEGT. This CDR3 comprises 14 residues. The CDR3: CASSLASGSNEQYF. In DNA form, the CDR3 reads TGTGCCAGCAGTTTGGCTAGCGGGAGTAACGAGCAGTACTTC.

This clonotype was counted ten times or more. CDR3 residues: CASTLGGTYGYTF. DNA of the CDR3: TGTGCCAGCACTCTCGGGGGTACCTATGGCTACACCTTC. V usage is TRBV6-1 and J usage is TRBJ1-2; D possibly corresponds to TRBD1 (5 bases). The CDR3 extends over 13 amino acids. V lost 7 bases and J lost 4, with 13 bases in between. Germline-derived CDR1 and CDR2 are MNHNS and SASEGT.

This clonotype was recorded a few times. The junction does not match germline at one end; this may be a read error. The chain employs TRBV5-1 and TRBJ2-1, with 7 bases aligning to TRBD2. There are 15 residues in the CDR3. Germline loops: CDR1 SGHRS, CDR2 YFSETQ. CDR3 nucleotide sequence: TGCGCCAGCAGCCCCGGGGGGACTTTCTACAATGAGCAGTCCTTC. This sequence encodes CASSPGGTFYNEQSF. Complete variable domain (other parts from reference TRBV5-1 and TRBJ2-1): KAGVTQTPRYLIKTRGQQVTLSCSPISGHRSVSWYQQTPGQGLQFLFEYFSETQRNKGNFPGRFSGRQFSNSRSEMNVSTLELGDSALYLCASSPGGTFYNEQSFGPGTRLTVL.

This clonotype appeared many times. This chain joins TRBV20-1 and TRBJ2-7; TRBD2 matches 11 bases. Germline values: CDR1 DFQATT, CDR2 SNEGSKA (reference sequence). The CDR3 loop spans 15 amino acids. The trim removed 0 bases at V and 0 bases at J, leaving 1 base unmatched. In DNA, the CDR3 is TGCAGTGCTAGAGATCTAGCGGGAGGCTCCTACGAGCAGTACTTC. Translating gives CSARDLAGGSYEQYF.

Only a few counts were recorded for this clonotype. CDR3 DNA: TGTGCCAGTAGTTCAACTACAGGTTACACAGATACGCAGTATTTT. It codes for CASSSTTGYTDTQYF. The chain is built from TRBV19 and TRBJ2-3; possible D gene TRBD1, 5 bases. V gave up 5 bases and J gave up 2 bases, with 14 bases separating them. Germline-derived CDR1 and CDR2 are LNHDA and SQIVND (reference sequence). The CDR3 runs 15 residues.

The rearrangement links TRBV5-1 to TRBJ2-5; D gene uncertain. The CDR3 spans 14 residues. Germline V gene lookup returns CDR1 SGHRS and CDR2 YFSETQ. V was cut by 0 bases and J by 5 bases, with 11 bases left in between. Written as DNA, the CDR3 is TGCGCCAGCAGCTTGGATATCGGCGGCGAGACCCAGTACTTC. Its translation is CASSLDIGGETQYF.

This clonotype has more than one count but fewer than ten. This clone may be a read error of a much larger clone one base away. The chain uses TRBV18 and TRBJ1-1; D is possibly TRBD1 (6 bases). This CDR3 is built from 15 residues. The V gene lost 6 bases and the J gene lost 3 bases, with 17 bases spanning the gap. Germline-derived CDR1 and CDR2 are KGHSH and LQKENI. CDR3 protein: CASSLTGGRDTEAFF. The CDR3 DNA sequence: TGTGCCAGCTCGCTTACGGGGGGGCGCGACACTGAAGCTTTCTTT.

This clonotype has ten or more counts. J is TRBJ2-1 and V is TRBV6-1; 7 nucleotides align to TRBD2. Losses at the gene ends were 5 bases for V and 7 bases for J; bases not matched to a gene: 11. The V gene's germline CDR1 is MNHNS and CDR2 SASEGT. This CDR3 has 15 amino acids. The CDR3 nucleotides read TGTGCCAGCAGTTCGGGGCTAGCGGAAAAAAATGAGCAGTTCTTC. The encoded protein is CASSSGLAEKNEQFF.

This clonotype turned up a few times. J is TRBJ2-7 and V is TRBV2, with D unclear. Germline-derived CDR1 and CDR2 are SNHLY and FYNNEI. Trimming removed 6 bases at V and 0 bases at J, with 12 bases between. The CDR3 totals 14 residues. The chain's CDR3 is CASRPTTASYEQYF. The CDR3 DNA is TGTGCCAGCAGACCGACGACGGCCTCCTACGAGCAGTACTTC.

This clonotype was seen many times. This chain uses TRBV12-3 or TRBV12-4 with TRBJ2-7; TRBD2 matches at 15 bases. Trimming removed 1 base from V and 2 bases from J; junction bases left unmatched: 0. The CDR3 length is 16 residues. CDR3 residues: CASSLGTSGRAYEQYF. The CDR3, as DNA: TGTGCCAGCAGTTTAGGGACTAGCGGGAGGGCCTACGAGCAGTACTTC.

In the case of this clonotype: The junction and the germline gene differ at one end; a read error may be behind it. The chain uses TRBV5-1 and TRBJ2-3, with D tentatively TRBD1 (6 bases). Germline V gene sequence: CDR1 SGHRS, CDR2 YFSETQ. This CDR3 is built from 19 residues. In DNA, the CDR3 is TGTGCCAGCAGCTTCAGGGGCACCAGGCGATACTCTAGCACAGATACGCAGTATTTT. This gives the protein CASSFRGTRRYSSTDTQYF.

Only a few counts were recorded for this clonotype. The chain joins TRBV12-3 or TRBV12-4 to TRBJ2-7; 9 nucleotides agree with TRBD1. The V and J ends lost 5 bases and 9 bases, in that order; junction bases with no gene match: 17. This CDR3 is built from 16 residues. The DNA of the CDR3 is TGTGCCAGCAGTCTTACCCCGGGACAGGGTAGGGGTGTGCAGTACTTC. It yields the protein CASSLTPGQGRGVQYF.

This clonotype was seen many times. The chain couples TRBV6-1 to TRBJ2-5; D may be TRBD2 (6 bases). The V and J ends lost 5 bases and 1 base respectively, with 11 bases between them. Germline CDR1 MNHNS, CDR2 SASEGT. The CDR3 totals 14 residues. The CDR3 DNA reads as TGTGCCAGCAGTTATGCTAGCGCCCAAGAGACCCAGTACTTC. This sequence encodes CASSYASAQETQYF.

There are many counts of this clonotype. V and J are TRBV25-1 and TRBJ2-7, with 7 bases fitting TRBD2. V shed 1 base and J 4 bases; nucleotides not matched to a gene: 1. Germline CDR1 is MGHDK and CDR2 is SYGVNS. CDR3 length equals 13 residues. The DNA of the CDR3 is TGTGCCAGCAGTGAATGGGGGGGGTACGAGCAGTACTTC. Its translation is CASSEWGGYEQYF.

The rearrangement joins TRBV4-1 to TRBJ2-7; D gene unclear. The CDR3 is 14 amino acids. Trimming removed 1 base at V and 3 bases at J, with 10 bases between. Germline assignment: CDR1 MGHRA and CDR2 YSYEKL. DNA of the CDR3: TGCGCCAGCAGCCAAGTCGGCCCGTTCTACGAGCAGTACTTC. It specifies CASSQVGPFYEQYF.

This clonotype was seen ten or more times. The V and J genes are TRBV3-1 and TRBJ1-1; no reliable D call. Trimming pared 6 bases from V and 1 base from J, leaving 6 bases between. Germline CDR1 LGHDT, CDR2 YNNKEL (reference sequence). This CDR3 is 12 amino acids long. The CDR3 DNA sequence: TGTGCCAGCAGGGACCCGAACACTGAAGCTTTCTTT. Residues: CASRDPNTEAFF.

V and J are TRBV29-1 and TRBJ1-2, with 8 bases identical to TRBD1. The germline V gene has CDR1 SQVTM and CDR2 ANQGSEA. Unmatched junction bases numbered 6, after V lost 2 bases and J lost 4 bases. The CDR3 is 14 amino acids. CDR3 sequence (DNA): TGCAGCGTTGAAATCCCCGGGACAGGCTATGGCTACACCTTC. Translating it yields CSVEIPGTGYGYTF.

The CDR3: CASSLYPGFSYEQYF. As DNA, the CDR3 is TGTGCCAGCAGCTTATACCCAGGTTTTTCCTACGAGCAGTACTTC. The V call is TRBV7-3, the J call TRBJ2-7; D not resolved. Germline loops: CDR1 SGHTA, CDR2 FQGTGA. Trimming took off 2 bases at V and 1 base at J, with 12 bases between the two ends. This CDR3 region has 15 residues.

The J gene is TRBJ2-7, the V gene TRBV16; D is tentatively TRBD1 or TRBD2 (6 bases each). Per germline, CDR1 KGHSY and CDR2 FQNENV. V dropped 3 bases and J dropped 7 bases, with 19 bases sitting between them. There are 15 residues in the CDR3. The CDR3 protein is CASSHSQGGLREQYF. The CDR3 DNA follows: TGTGCCAGCAGCCACTCACAGGGAGGTTTGAGAGAGCAGTACTTC. Full variable domain (remainder filled in from reference TRBV16 and TRBJ2-7): GEEVAQTPKHLVRGEGQKAKLYCAPIKGHSYVFWYQQVLKNEFKFLISFQNENVFDETGMPKERFSAKCLPNSPCSLEIQATKLEDSAVYFCASSHSQGGLREQYFGPGTRLTVT.

Ten or more counts support this clonotype. The chain joins TRBV11-2 to TRBJ2-2; unclear D gene. CDR3 length equals 13 residues. Trimming left V 10 bases short and J 4 bases short, with 13 bases between. Germline V gene data show CDR1 as SGHAT and CDR2 as FQNNGV. The CDR3 coding sequence is TGTGCCAACCAACACTCGGTCACCGGGGAGCTGTTTTTT. Translating gives CANQHSVTGELFF.

This clonotype has a count of ten or more. The chain carries TRBV11-3 and TRBJ1-1; the D is unclear. V lost 5 bases to trimming and J lost 0 bases, with 7 bases between them. The CDR3 loop spans 13 amino acids. Germline values: CDR1 SGHNT, CDR2 YENEEA. CDR3 sequence reads: CASSATVNTEAFF. CDR3 DNA: TGTGCCAGCAGCGCGACGGTGAACACTGAAGCTTTCTTT.

This clonotype was picked up many times. The genes are TRBV20-1 and TRBJ2-5, with D perhaps being TRBD1 or TRBD2 (5 bases each). The CDR3 has 14 residues. Germline CDR1 and CDR2: DFQATT and SNEGSKA (reference sequence). Trimming pared 2 bases from V and 5 bases from J, leaving 15 bases between. CDR3 in DNA: TGCAGTGCTAGATCGGGACCCCCGAGGGAGACCCAGTACTTC. Protein product: CSARSGPPRETQYF.

This clonotype has a count of ten or more. V gene TRBV3-1 combines with J gene TRBJ2-7; D not resolved. Between the trimmed V and J ends, which lost 0 bases and 0 bases, there was a span of 12 bases. Germline loops: CDR1 LGHDT, CDR2 YNNKEL (reference sequence). This CDR3 comprises 16 residues. The CDR3 nucleotides read TGTGCCAGCAGCCAAGATCTCTGGGTGAGCTCCTACGAGCAGTACTTC. Its translation: CASSQDLWVSSYEQYF.